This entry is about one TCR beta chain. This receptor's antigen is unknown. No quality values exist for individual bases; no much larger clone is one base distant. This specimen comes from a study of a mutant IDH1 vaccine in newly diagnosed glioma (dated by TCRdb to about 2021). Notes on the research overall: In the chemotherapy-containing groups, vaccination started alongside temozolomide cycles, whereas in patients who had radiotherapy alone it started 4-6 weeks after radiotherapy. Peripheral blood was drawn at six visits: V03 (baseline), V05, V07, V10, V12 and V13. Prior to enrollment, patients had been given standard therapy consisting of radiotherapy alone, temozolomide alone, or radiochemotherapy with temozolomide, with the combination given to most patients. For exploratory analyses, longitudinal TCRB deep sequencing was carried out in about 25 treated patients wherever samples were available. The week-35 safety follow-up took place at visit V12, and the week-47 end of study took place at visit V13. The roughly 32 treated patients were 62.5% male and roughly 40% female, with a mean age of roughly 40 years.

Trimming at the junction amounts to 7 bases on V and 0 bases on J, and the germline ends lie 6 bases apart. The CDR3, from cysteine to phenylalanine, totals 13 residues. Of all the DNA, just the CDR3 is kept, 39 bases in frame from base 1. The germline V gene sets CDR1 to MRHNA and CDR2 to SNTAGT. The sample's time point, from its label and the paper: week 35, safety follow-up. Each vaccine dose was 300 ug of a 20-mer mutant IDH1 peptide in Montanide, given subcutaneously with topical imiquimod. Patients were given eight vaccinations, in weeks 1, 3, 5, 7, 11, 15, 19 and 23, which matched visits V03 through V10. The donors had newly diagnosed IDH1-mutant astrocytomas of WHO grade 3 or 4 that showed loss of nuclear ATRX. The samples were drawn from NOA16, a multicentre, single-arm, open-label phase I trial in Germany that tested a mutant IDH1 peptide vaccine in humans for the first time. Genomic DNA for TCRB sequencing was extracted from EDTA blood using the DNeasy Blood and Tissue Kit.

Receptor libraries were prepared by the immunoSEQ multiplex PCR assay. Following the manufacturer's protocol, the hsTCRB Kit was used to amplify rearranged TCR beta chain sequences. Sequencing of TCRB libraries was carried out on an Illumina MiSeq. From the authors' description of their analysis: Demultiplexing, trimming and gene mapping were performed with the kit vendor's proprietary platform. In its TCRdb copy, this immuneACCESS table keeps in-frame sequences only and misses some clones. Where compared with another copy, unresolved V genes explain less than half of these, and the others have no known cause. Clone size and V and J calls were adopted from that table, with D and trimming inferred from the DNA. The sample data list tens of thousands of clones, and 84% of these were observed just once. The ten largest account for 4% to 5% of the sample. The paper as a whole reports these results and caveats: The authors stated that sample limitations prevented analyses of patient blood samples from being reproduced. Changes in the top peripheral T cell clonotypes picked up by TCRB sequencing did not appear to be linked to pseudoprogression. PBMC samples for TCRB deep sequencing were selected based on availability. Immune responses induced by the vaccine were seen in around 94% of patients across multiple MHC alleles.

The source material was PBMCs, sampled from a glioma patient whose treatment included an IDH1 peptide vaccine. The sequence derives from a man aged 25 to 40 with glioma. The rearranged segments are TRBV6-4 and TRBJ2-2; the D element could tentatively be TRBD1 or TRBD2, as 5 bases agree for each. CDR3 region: CASKGPNTGELFF. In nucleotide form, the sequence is TGTGCCAGCAAGGGACCGAACACCGGGGAGCTGTTTTTT.